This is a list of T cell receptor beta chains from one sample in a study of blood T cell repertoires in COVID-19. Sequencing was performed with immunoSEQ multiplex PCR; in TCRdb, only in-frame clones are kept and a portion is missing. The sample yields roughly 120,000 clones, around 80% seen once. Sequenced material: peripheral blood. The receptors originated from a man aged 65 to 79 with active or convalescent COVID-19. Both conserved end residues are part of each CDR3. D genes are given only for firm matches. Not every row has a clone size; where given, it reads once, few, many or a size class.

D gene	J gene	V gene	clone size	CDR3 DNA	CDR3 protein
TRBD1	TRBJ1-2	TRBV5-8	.	TGTGCCAGCAACAGTGACAGGGGGAACTATGGCTACACCTTC	CASNSDRGNYGYTF
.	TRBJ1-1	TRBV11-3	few	TGTGCCAGCAGCTTAGAAGGGGGGAACACTGAAGCTTTCTTT	CASSLEGGNTEAFF
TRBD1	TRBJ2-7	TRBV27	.	TGTGCCAGCAGTTTGAGGACAGGGGGCTACGAGCAGTACTTC	CASSLRTGGYEQYF
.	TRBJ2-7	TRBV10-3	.	TGTGCCATCTCCCTTTCGGGTTCCTCCTACGAGCAGTACTTC	CAISLSGSSYEQYF
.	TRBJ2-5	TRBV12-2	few	TGTGCAAGTCGCCTCCCGGGTGATCCAGTGTACCAAGAGACCCAGTACTTC	CASRLPGDPVYQETQYF
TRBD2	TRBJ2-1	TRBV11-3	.	TGTGCCAGCAGCCAAAGGACTAGCGGATACTACAATGAGCAGTTCTTC	CASSQRTSGYYNEQFF
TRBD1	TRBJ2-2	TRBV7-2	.	TGTGCCAGCAGCCGCGACAGGGGAGGTACCGGGGAGCTGTTTTTT	CASSRDRGGTGELFF
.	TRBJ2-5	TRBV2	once	TGTGCCAGCAGTAAAACAGGTGGCGAGACCCAGTACTTC	CASSKTGGETQYF
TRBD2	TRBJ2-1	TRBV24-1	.	TGTGCCACCAGTGATTTCCCTCCTAGCGGGACGACCTACAATGAGCAGTTCTTC	CATSDFPPSGTTYNEQFF
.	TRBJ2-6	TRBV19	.	TGTGCCAGTAAGGGGCAGGGATCTACTGGGGCCAACGTCCTGACTTTC	CASKGQGSTGANVLTF
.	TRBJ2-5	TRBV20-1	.	TGCAGTGCTAGTCCCAGGGCAGAGACCCAGTACTTC	CSASPRAETQYF
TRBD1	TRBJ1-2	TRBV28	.	TGTGCCAGCAGCCCCCCAGGGGGAGGTAATGGTGGCTACACCTTC	CASSPPGGGNGGYTF
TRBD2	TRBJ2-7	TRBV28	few	TGTGCCAGCAAGGTAGCGGGAGGCTCCTACGAGCAGTACTTC	CASKVAGGSYEQYF
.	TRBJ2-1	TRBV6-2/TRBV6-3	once	TGTGCCAGCAGTTACTCCCCCGCGCGCACCCTTTTGAATGAGCAGTTCTTC	CASSYSPARTLLNEQFF
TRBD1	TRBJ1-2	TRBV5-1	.	TGCGCCAGCAGGCCACAGGGGGCGAACTATGGCTACACCTTC	CASRPQGANYGYTF
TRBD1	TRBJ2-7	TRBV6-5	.	TGTGCCAGCAATTTGGACAGGGATTACGAGCAGTACTTC	CASNLDRDYEQYF
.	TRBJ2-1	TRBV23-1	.	TGCGCCAGCAGTCAATGTGCACTTACCCCGGGTTCCGATGAGCAGTTCTTC	CASSQCALTPGSDEQFF
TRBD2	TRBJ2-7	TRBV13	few	TGTGCCAGCAGCTTAGCGGCGGTAGCGGGGGGGGCGCCCTACGAGCAGTACTTC	CASSLAAVAGGAPYEQYF
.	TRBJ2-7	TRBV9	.	TGTGCCAGCAGCGCCACAGGTACGACCTACGAGCAGTACTTC	CASSATGTTYEQYF
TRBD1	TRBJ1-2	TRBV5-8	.	TGTGCCAGCAGCGGGGGACAGGGAGTAACTGGCTACACCTTC	CASSGGQGVTGYTF
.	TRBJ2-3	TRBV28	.	TGTGCCAGCAGTTCGGAGAAGAGATCTAGCACAGATACGCAGTATTTT	CASSSEKRSSTDTQYF
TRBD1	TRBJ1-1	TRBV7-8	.	TGTGCCAGCAGCCCTACTGACAGGGTCGGTACTGAAGCTTTCTTT	CASSPTDRVGTEAFF
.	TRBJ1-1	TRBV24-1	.	TGTGCCACCAGTGATTCGGCAGGAGGAGCTTTCTTT	CATSDSAGGAFF
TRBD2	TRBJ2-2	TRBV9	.	TGTGCCAGCAGCCCCTCGGGGACTAGCGGCACCGGGGAGCTGTTTTTT	CASSPSGTSGTGELFF
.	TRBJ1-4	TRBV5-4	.	TGTGCCAGCAGCTTATCGGGGGGTAATGAAAAACTGTTTTTT	CASSLSGGNEKLFF
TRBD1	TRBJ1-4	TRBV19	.	TGTGCCAGTAGTGGGGACAGGGGGCAATTGGATGAAAAACTGTTTTTT	CASSGDRGQLDEKLFF
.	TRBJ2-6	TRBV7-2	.	TGTGCCAGCAGCTTAGCAAGCGTTGGGGCCAACGTCCTGACTTTC	CASSLASVGANVLTF
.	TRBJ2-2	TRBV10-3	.	TGTGCCATCAGTGAGTCTCAGGTATCGGGGGAGCTGTTTTTT	CAISESQVSGELFF
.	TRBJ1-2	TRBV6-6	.	TGTGCCAGCAGTTACTCGAGCAACAGGGAGTATGGCTACACCTTC	CASSYSSNREYGYTF
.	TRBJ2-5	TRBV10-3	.	TGTGCCATCAGGAGAGATACCCAAGAGACCCAGTACTTC	CAIRRDTQETQYF
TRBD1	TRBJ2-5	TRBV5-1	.	TGCGCCAGCAGCTTAGGGAAGGGGGCTCAAGAGACCCAGTACTTC	CASSLGKGAQETQYF
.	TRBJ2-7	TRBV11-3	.	TGTGCCAGCAGCTTTACCAGGAAATACGAGCAGTACTTC	CASSFTRKYEQYF
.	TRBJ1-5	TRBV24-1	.	TGTGCCACCAGTGACGCTGGCGGGGTCGGCAATCAGCCCCAGCATTTT	CATSDAGGVGNQPQHF
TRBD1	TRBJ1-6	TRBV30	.	TGTGCCTGGAGAGTAGTCTGGGACAGGGGGTCCTCACCCCTCCACTTT	CAWRVVWDRGSSPLHF
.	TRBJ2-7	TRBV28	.	TGTGCCAGCAGTTTCCACGACAGGTCCAACGAGCAGTACTTC	CASSFHDRSNEQYF
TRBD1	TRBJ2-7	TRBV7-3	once	TGTGCCAGCAGCTCAGGACAGGTTGGGATCGGCGAGCAGTACTTC	CASSSGQVGIGEQYF
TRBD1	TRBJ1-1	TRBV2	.	TGTGCCAGCAAGAAGGGGGCCGTCGGAGAAGCTTTCTTT	CASKKGAVGEAFF
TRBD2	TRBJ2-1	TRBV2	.	TGTGCCAGCGGAGCGGGACTGGGGTATGATGTGGATGAGCAGTTCTTC	CASGAGLGYDVDEQFF
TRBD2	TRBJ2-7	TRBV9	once	TGTGCCAGCAGCAGACGGACTAGCGGGAGGGCGAGTGAGCAGTACTTC	CASSRRTSGRASEQYF
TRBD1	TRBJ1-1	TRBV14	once	TGTGCCAGCAGCCAAGGGGACAGGATCGAAGCTTTCTTT	CASSQGDRIEAFF
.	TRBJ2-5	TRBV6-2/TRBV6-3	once	TGTGCCAGCAGTTACTCGGGGGGACAAGAGACCCAGTACTTC	CASSYSGGQETQYF
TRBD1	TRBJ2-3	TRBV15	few	TGTGCCACCAGCACCCCCCGACAGGGCAACACAGATACGCAGTATTTT	CATSTPRQGNTDTQYF
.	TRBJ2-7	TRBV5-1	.	TGCGCCAGCAGCTTGGACTCTGCACGCAACTACGAGCAGTACTTC	CASSLDSARNYEQYF
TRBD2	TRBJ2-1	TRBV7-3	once	TGTGCCAGCAGCTTAAGGGGAGGATTGGCGGGGGTAAATGAGCAGTTCTTC	CASSLRGGLAGVNEQFF
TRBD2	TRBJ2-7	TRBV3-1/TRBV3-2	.	TGTGCCAGCAGCCCAACCGGGACTAGGTTTTACGAGCAGTACTTC	CASSPTGTRFYEQYF
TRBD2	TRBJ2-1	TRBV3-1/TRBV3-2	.	TGTGCCAGCAGCCAAACTAGCGGGAAATACAATGAGCAGTTCTTC	CASSQTSGKYNEQFF